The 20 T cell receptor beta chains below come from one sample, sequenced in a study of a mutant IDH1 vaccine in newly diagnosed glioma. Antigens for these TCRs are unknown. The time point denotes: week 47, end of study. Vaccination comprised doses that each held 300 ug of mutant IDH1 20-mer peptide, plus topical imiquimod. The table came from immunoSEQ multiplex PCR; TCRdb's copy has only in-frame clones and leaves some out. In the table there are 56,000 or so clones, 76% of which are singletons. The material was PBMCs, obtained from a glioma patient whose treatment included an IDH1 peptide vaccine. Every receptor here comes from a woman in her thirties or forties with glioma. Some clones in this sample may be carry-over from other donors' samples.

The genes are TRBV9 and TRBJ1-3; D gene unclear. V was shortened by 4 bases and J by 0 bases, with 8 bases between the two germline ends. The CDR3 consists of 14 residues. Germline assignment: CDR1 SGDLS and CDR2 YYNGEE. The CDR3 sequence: CASSPTGSGNTIYF. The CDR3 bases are TGTGCCAGCAGCCCGACGGGCTCTGGAAACACCATATATTTT.

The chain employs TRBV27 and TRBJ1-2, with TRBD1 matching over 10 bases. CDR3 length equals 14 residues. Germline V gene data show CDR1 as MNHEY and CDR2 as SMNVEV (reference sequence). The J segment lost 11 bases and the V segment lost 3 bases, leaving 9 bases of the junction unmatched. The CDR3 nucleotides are TGTGCCAGCAGTTTTATTGGACAGGGGGTTGGGTACACCTTC. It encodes CASSFIGQGVGYTF.

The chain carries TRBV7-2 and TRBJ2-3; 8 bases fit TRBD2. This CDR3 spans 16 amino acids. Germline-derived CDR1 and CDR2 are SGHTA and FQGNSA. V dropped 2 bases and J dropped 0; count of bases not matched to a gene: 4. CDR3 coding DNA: TGTGCCAGCAGCTTACTAGGCGGGGGGAGCACAGATACGCAGTATTTT. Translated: CASSLLGGGSTDTQYF.

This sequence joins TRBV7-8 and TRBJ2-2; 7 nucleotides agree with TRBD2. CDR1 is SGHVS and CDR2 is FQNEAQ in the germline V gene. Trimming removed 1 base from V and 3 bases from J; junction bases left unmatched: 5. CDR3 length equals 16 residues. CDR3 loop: CASSLVGGGYTGELFF. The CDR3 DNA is TGTGCCAGCAGCTTAGTCGGCGGGGGATACACCGGGGAGCTGTTTTTT.

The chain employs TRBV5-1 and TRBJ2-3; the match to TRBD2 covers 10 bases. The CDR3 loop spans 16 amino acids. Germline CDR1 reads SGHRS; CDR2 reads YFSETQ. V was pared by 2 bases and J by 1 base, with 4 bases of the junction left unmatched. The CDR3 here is CASSLRTSGGTDTQYF. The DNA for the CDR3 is TGCGCCAGCAGCTTAAGGACTAGCGGAGGCACAGATACGCAGTATTTT.

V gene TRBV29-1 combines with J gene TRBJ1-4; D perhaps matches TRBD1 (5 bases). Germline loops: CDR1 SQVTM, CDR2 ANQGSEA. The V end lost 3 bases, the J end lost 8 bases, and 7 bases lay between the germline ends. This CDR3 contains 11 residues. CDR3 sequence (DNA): TGCAGCGTTGAGTGGGGGGAAAAACTGTTTTTT. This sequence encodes CSVEWGEKLFF.

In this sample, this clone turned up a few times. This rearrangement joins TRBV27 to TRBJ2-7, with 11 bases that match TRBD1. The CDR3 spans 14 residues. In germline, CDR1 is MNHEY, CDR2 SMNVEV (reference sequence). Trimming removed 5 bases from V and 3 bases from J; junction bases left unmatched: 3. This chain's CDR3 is CASSVGTGGYEQYF. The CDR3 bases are TGTGCCAGCAGTGTCGGGACAGGGGGCTACGAGCAGTACTTC.

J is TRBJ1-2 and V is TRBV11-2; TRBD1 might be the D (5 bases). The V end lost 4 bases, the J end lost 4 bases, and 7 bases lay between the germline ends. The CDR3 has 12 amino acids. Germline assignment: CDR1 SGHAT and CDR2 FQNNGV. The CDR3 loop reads CASSSGFYGYTF. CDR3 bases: TGTGCCAGCAGCTCAGGGTTCTATGGCTACACCTTC.

For the CDR3, the DNA is TGCGCCAGCAGCCCTAGGCTCGGAGGGCCCGCAGGGCAGACCCAGTACTTC. This gives the protein CASSPRLGGPAGQTQYF. J is TRBJ2-5 and V is TRBV5-1; TRBD2 might be the D (6 bases). This CDR3 has 17 amino acids. Germline-derived CDR1 and CDR2 are SGHRS and YFSETQ. V was cut by 4 bases and J by 6 bases, with 25 bases left in between. The variable domain in full, completed from reference TRBV5-1 and TRBJ2-5, reads KAGVTQTPRYLIKTRGQQVTLSCSPISGHRSVSWYQQTPGQGLQFLFEYFSETQRNKGNFPGRFSGRQFSNSRSEMNVSTLELGDSALYLCASSPRLGGPAGQTQYFGPGTRLLVL.

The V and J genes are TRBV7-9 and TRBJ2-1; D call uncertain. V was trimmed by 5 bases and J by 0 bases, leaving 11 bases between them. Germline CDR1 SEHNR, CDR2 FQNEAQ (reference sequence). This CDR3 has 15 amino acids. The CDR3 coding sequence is TGTGCCAGCAGCCAAACCGATAGCTCCTACAATGAGCAGTTCTTC. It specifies CASSQTDSSYNEQFF.

DNA for the CDR3: TGCGCCAGCACGGCCGGTTTGGGGCGGGATGGCTACACCTTC. As protein: CASTAGLGRDGYTF. This chain joins TRBV5-1 and TRBJ1-2; D is perhaps TRBD1 (5 bases). Germline loops: CDR1 SGHRS, CDR2 YFSETQ. V lost 6 bases and J lost 6, with 18 bases in between. This CDR3 region has 14 residues.

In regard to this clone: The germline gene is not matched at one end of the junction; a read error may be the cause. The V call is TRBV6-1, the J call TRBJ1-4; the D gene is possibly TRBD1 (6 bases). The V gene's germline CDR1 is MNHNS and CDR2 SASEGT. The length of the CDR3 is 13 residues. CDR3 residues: CASQSGGALYPIF. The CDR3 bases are TGTGCCAGCCAGTCGGGGGGGGCCCTCTATCCCATTTTT.

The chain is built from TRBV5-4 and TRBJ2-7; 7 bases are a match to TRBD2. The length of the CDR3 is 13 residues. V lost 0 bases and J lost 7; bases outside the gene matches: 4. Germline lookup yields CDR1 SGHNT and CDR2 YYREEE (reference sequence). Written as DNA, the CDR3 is TGTGCCAGCAGCTTGGCCGGGGGGAGGGAGCAGTACTTC. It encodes CASSLAGGREQYF.

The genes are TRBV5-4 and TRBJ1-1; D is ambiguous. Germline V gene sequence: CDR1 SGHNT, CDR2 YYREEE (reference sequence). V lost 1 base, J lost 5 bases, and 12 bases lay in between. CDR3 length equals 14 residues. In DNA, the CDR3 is TGTGCCAGCAGCTTGTACGGGGTGGAAACTGAAGCTTTCTTT. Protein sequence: CASSLYGVETEAFF. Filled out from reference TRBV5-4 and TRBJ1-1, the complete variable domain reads ETGVTQSPTHLIKTRGQQVTLRCSSQSGHNTVSWYQQALGQGPQFIFQYYREEENGRGNFPPRFSGLQFPNYSSELNVNALELDDSALYLCASSLYGVETEAFFGQGTRLTVV.

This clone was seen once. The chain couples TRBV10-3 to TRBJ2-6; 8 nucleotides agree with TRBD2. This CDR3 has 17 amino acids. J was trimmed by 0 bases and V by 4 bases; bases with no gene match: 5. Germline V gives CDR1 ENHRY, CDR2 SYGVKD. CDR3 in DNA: TGTGCCATCAGTGCGGGAGGGACCAGCTCTGGGGCCAACGTCCTGACTTTC. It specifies CAISAGGTSSGANVLTF.

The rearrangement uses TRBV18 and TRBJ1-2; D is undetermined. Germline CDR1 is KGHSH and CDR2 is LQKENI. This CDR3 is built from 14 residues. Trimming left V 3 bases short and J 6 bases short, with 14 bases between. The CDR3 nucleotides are TGTGCCAGCTCACCCCCGGGAAATTTGGATGGCTACACCTTC. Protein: CASSPPGNLDGYTF.

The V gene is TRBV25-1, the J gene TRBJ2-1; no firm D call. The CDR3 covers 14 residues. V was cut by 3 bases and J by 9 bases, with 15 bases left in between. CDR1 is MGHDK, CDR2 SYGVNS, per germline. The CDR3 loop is CASSEGPPRLEQFF. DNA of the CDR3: TGTGCCAGCAGTGAGGGCCCCCCGAGACTTGAGCAGTTCTTC.

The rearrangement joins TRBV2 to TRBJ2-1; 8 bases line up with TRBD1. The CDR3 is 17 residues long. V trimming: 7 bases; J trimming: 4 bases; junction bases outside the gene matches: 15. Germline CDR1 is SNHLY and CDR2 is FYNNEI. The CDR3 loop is CASKDLDRGFIYNEQFF. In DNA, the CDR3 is TGTGCCAGCAAAGACCTTGACAGGGGATTTATTTACAATGAGCAGTTCTTC.

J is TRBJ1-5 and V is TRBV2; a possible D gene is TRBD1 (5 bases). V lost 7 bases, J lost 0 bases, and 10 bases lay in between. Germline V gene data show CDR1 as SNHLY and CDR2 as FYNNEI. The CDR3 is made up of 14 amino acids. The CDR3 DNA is TGTGCCAGCACGCGGACAAATAGCAATCAGCCCCAGCATTTT. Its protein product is CASTRTNSNQPQHF.

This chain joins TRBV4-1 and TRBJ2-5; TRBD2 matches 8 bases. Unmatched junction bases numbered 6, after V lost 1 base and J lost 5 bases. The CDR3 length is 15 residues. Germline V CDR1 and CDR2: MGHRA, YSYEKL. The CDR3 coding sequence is TGCGCCAGCAGCCAAGCGGGGGGGGCCTGGGAGACCCAGTACTTC. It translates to CASSQAGGAWETQYF.